The 10 T cell receptor beta chains presented below share a single source sample, sequenced in a study of blood T cell repertoires in COVID-19. Assay used: immunoSEQ multiplex PCR; TCRdb lists only in-frame clones, some missing. The repertoire holds approximately 100,000 clones, with roughly 80% as singletons. Sequenced: peripheral blood. The receptors come from a man aged 55 to 70 with acute or convalescent COVID-19.

J is TRBJ2-7 and V is TRBV19, with TRBD2 matching 10 bases. Germline V gives CDR1 LNHDA, CDR2 SQIVND (reference sequence). V lost 6 bases, J lost 5 bases, and 4 bases stayed unmatched. The CDR3 totals 13 residues. CDR3 nucleotides: TGTGCCAGTAGGGCTAGCGGGAGTGACGAGCAGTACTTC. Amino acid sequence: CASRASGSDEQYF. Variable domain in full (rest from reference TRBV19 and TRBJ2-7): DGGITQSPKYLFRKEGQNVTLSCEQNLNHDAMYWYRQDPGQGLRLIYYSQIVNDFQKGDIAEGYSVSREKKESFPLTVTSAQKNPTAFYLCASRASGSDEQYFGPGTRLTVT.

In DNA, the CDR3 is TGTGCCAGCAGCGCCGATCCCCGGGACTTCCAAGAGACCCAGTACTTC. Protein sequence: CASSADPRDFQETQYF. This chain uses TRBV9 with TRBJ2-5; D is possibly TRBD2 (6 bases). The V gene's germline CDR1 is SGDLS and CDR2 YYNGEE. The CDR3 runs 16 residues. The V and J ends lost 3 bases and 1 base respectively, with 16 bases between them.

This clone showed up just once. An end of the junction does not agree with germline; a read error may underlie this. This chain connects TRBV2 to TRBJ1-2; 7 nucleotides agree with TRBD1. The germline gives CDR1 SNHLY, CDR2 FYNNEI. The CDR3 is made up of 12 amino acids. CDR3 in DNA: TGTGCCAGCAGGTACGGGGACAGTGCTACCTCCTTC. Translation: CASRYGDSATSF.

This sequence joins TRBV27 and TRBJ1-2; D possibly corresponds to TRBD1 (5 bases). V was shortened by 4 bases and J by 6 bases, with 18 bases between the two germline ends. Germline lookup yields CDR1 MNHEY and CDR2 SMNVEV (reference sequence). There are 15 residues in the CDR3. CDR3 loop: CASSSAGWSTDGYTF. DNA of the CDR3: TGTGCCAGCAGTTCCGCAGGGTGGTCCACGGATGGCTACACCTTC.

The chain joins TRBV5-4 to TRBJ2-1; possibly TRBD2 for D (7 bases). CDR1 and CDR2 (germline): SGHNT, YYREEE (reference sequence). The CDR3 runs 16 residues. Trimming removed 4 bases from V and 9 bases from J, with 23 bases in between. The CDR3 spells CASSQRSAGAGGEQFF. Written as DNA, the CDR3 is TGTGCCAGCAGCCAGAGATCTGCGGGGGCCGGAGGTGAGCAGTTCTTC.

The chain uses TRBV6-1 and TRBJ2-3, with D perhaps matching TRBD1 (6 bases). Germline V gives CDR1 MNHNS, CDR2 SASEGT. With 1 base removed from V and 5 bases from J, the gap between germline ends came to 7 bases. The CDR3 length is 13 residues. CDR3 residues: CASSEVGGDTQYF. CDR3 bases: TGTGCCAGCAGTGAAGTAGGGGGAGATACGCAGTATTTT.

The V call is TRBV7-9, the J call TRBJ1-6; 8 bases fit TRBD1. Germline loops: CDR1 SEHNR, CDR2 FQNEAQ (reference sequence). This CDR3 is 15 amino acids long. Trimming removed 1 base from V and 9 bases from J; junction bases left unmatched: 5. The CDR3 region is CASSLDDRGSSPLHF. The CDR3 DNA is TGTGCCAGCAGCTTAGACGACAGGGGAAGTTCACCCCTCCACTTT. The full variable domain, in which reference TRBV7-9 and TRBJ1-6 provide the parts outside the CDR3, is DTGVSQNPRHKITKRGQNVTFRCDPISEHNRLYWYRQTLGQGPEFLTYFQNEAQLEKSRLLSDRFSAERPKGSFSTLEIQRTEQGDSAMYLCASSLDDRGSSPLHFGNGTRLTVT.

The gene calls are TRBV7-3 and TRBJ2-2; tentative D call: TRBD1 (6 bases). The germline V gene has CDR1 SGHTA and CDR2 FQGTGA. CDR3 length: 13 amino acids. Trimming took off 6 bases at V and 5 bases at J, with 10 bases between the two ends. CDR3 DNA: TGTGCCAGCAGTAACAGGGAGACCGGGGAGCTGTTTTTT. It is translated as CASSNRETGELFF.

V usage is TRBV2 and J usage is TRBJ1-2; D may be TRBD1 (6 bases). The CDR3 runs to 15 residues. The V gene lost 6 bases and the J gene lost 7 bases, with 21 bases spanning the gap. CDR1 is SNHLY, CDR2 FYNNEI, per germline. The CDR3: CASSQEQGIVGGYTF. The CDR3 DNA reads as TGTGCCAGCAGCCAAGAACAGGGAATAGTTGGTGGCTACACCTTC.

This clone was seen a few times. This chain uses TRBV9 with TRBJ1-2; D is perhaps TRBD1 (6 bases). The CDR3 totals 15 residues. Per germline, CDR1 SGDLS and CDR2 YYNGEE. V was shortened by 4 bases and J by 2 bases, with 15 bases between the two germline ends. CDR3 sequence reads: CASSKVGQINYGYTF. CDR3 nucleotide sequence: TGTGCCAGCAGCAAAGTCGGACAGATAAACTATGGCTACACCTTC.